The present T cell receptor (beta chain) was sequenced within a study of post-analysis software for immune sequencing data. Ten or more counts support this clonotype. Antigen unknown. TCR beta libraries were prepared from cDNA with unique molecular identifiers. TCRdb re-called the PCR reads with MiXCR, one entry per CDR3 protein. The data hold over 150,000 distinct CDR3 sequences, with approximately 31% observed a single time. Looked up from germline, CDR1 is MDHEN and CDR2 is SYDVKM. Trimming stripped 8 bases from V and 9 bases from J, with 17 bases between. This CDR3 region has 12 residues. Study-level results: Five or six TRBV segments, TRBV5-6, TRBV5-1 and TRBV20-1 among them, were found more frequent in patients than controls. Normalized Chao1 diversity in multiple sclerosis patients fell significantly below that of controls. The F measure placed samples prepared in the same batch into strongly shared clusters.

The sequencing sample was made of blood. The sequence was collected from a girl aged 5 to 17 with multiple sclerosis. The chain employs TRBV28 and TRBJ2-7; TRBD1 is a possible D gene (6 bases). The DNA of the CDR3 is TGTGCCAGCGGGGGCCAAAATCAGGTGCAGTACTTC. Protein product: CASGGQNQVQYF.